The next 11 T cell receptor beta chains were all read from a single sample in a study of cytomegalovirus exposure and HLA in healthy donors. PCR employed 60 Vbeta and 13 Jbeta primers. The protocol was immunoSEQ multiplex PCR, while the TCRdb copy is restricted to in-frame clones and leaves out a portion. The sample carries 180,000 or so clones, 65% to 80% recorded once. The sequenced material came from PBMCs. These receptors came from a woman aged 30 to 39 in good health and CMV-seropositive.

The genes are TRBV4-1 and TRBJ2-2; TRBD2 matches 7 bases. Trimming removed 1 base from V and 2 bases from J; junction bases left unmatched: 4. The CDR3 is made up of 16 amino acids. Germline lookup yields CDR1 MGHRA and CDR2 YSYEKL. Written as DNA, the CDR3 is TGCGCCAGCAGCCAAGGACGCGGGAGCAACACCGGGGAGCTGTTTTTT. It encodes CASSQGRGSNTGELFF.

The rearrangement links TRBV2 to TRBJ2-7, with TRBD1 matching over 9 bases. V lost 3 bases, J lost 4 bases, and 10 bases stayed unmatched. Germline assignment: CDR1 SNHLY and CDR2 FYNNEI. The CDR3 loop spans 16 amino acids. The CDR3, as DNA: TGTGCCAGCAGTGACATGCCGGGACAGGGAGCATACGAGCAGTACTTC. Translating gives CASSDMPGQGAYEQYF.

The chain employs TRBV4-2 and TRBJ2-7, with TRBD2 matching over 10 bases. The junction had 5 bases not matched to a gene; V was cut back by 0 bases and J by 3 bases. Per germline, CDR1 LGHNA and CDR2 YNFKEQ. This CDR3 comprises 16 residues. CDR3 sequence reads: CASSQDPGTSDYEQYF. CDR3 nucleotides: TGTGCCAGCAGCCAAGACCCCGGGACTAGCGACTACGAGCAGTACTTC.

There are a few counts of this clone. The chain combines TRBV4-3 with TRBJ2-7, with D possibly TRBD1 on 6 matching bases. Germline V gene data show CDR1 as LGHNA and CDR2 as YSLEER. The CDR3 is 14 residues long. V was trimmed by 1 base and J by 3 bases, leaving 10 bases between them. CDR3 nucleotide sequence: TGCGCCAGCAGCCAAGGAGTAGGGGGCTACGAGCAGTACTTC. This encodes CASSQGVGGYEQYF.

The chain uses TRBV7-2 and TRBJ1-5; the match to TRBD1 covers 9 bases. CDR1 and CDR2 (germline): SGHTA, FQGNSA. The trim removed 5 bases at V and 4 bases at J, leaving 6 bases unmatched. The CDR3 extends over 15 amino acids. The CDR3 DNA is TGTGCCAGCAGCCAATCACAGGGGGCAAATCAGCCCCAGCATTTT. Translation: CASSQSQGANQPQHF. Drawing the rest from reference TRBV7-2 and TRBJ1-5, the complete variable domain is GAGVSQSPSNKVTEKGKDVELRCDPISGHTALYWYRQSLGQGLEFLIYFQGNSAPDKSGLPSDRFSAERTGGSVSTLTIQRTQQEDSAVYLCASSQSQGANQPQHFGDGTRLSIL.

There are a few counts of this clone. Here the CDR3 reads CASSKGRGNTEAFF. As DNA, the CDR3 is TGTGCCAGCAGTAAGGGGCGGGGGAACACTGAAGCTTTCTTT. The chain joins TRBV6-1 to TRBJ1-1; TRBD1 might be the D (5 bases). The CDR3 sequence is 14 residues long. Deletions cut 5 bases from V and 1 base from J, with 11 bases between. Per the germline V gene, CDR1 is MNHNS and CDR2 is SASEGT.

This chain links TRBV6-1 with TRBJ1-2; 9 nucleotides agree with TRBD1. The germline CDR1 and CDR2 sequences are MNHNS and SASEGT. CDR3 length equals 15 residues. Trimming at V came to 5 bases and at J to 4 bases, leaving 8 bases not matched to a gene. The CDR3 DNA is TGTGCCAGCAGTCCTCCCGAGGGACAGGGCTATGGCTACACCTTC. It specifies CASSPPEGQGYGYTF.

This clone was recorded a few times. The V and J genes are TRBV4-1 and TRBJ1-3; D is unclear. The germline V gene has CDR1 MGHRA and CDR2 YSYEKL. The V end lost 1 base, the J end lost 0 bases, and 13 bases lay between the germline ends. The CDR3 has 17 amino acids. CDR3 amino acids: CASSQGRPALSGNTIYF. CDR3 DNA sequence: TGCGCCAGCAGCCAAGGGCGGCCAGCACTCTCTGGAAACACCATATATTTT.

The chain has TRBV28 and TRBJ1-5, with TRBD1 identical over 7 bases. V shed 5 bases, J shed 9 bases, and the junction held 13 bases outside the gene matches. The CDR3 is 15 residues long. Germline CDR1 reads MDHEN; CDR2 reads SYDVKM. For the CDR3, the DNA is TGTGCCAGCAGTCGAGCACAGGGGCACAGGGGGCCCCAGCATTTT. Amino acid sequence: CASSRAQGHRGPQHF. Full variable domain (remainder filled in from reference TRBV28 and TRBJ1-5): DVKVTQSSRYLVKRTGEKVFLECVQDMDHENMFWYRQDPGLGLRLIYFSYDVKMKEKGDIPEGYSVSREKKERFSLILESASTNQTSMYLCASSRAQGHRGPQHFGDGTRLSIL.

The chain is built from TRBV5-1 and TRBJ1-4, with D unresolved. In germline, CDR1 is SGHRS, CDR2 YFSETQ. CDR3 length equals 16 residues. With 4 bases removed from V and 0 bases from J, the gap between germline ends came to 13 bases. The CDR3 is CASSQTAAATNEKLFF. CDR3 DNA: TGCGCCAGCAGCCAAACAGCGGCTGCAACTAATGAAAAACTGTTTTTT.

The chain has TRBV28 and TRBJ2-1; 7 bases align to TRBD2. The CDR3 totals 20 residues. Germline V gene data show CDR1 as MDHEN and CDR2 as SYDVKM. V lost 2 bases to trimming and J lost 4 bases; unmatched junction nucleotides: 20. CDR3 residues: CASSLPPSRTGGLLYNEQFF. The CDR3 DNA sequence: TGTGCCAGCAGTTTACCCCCCTCCAGAACGGGGGGACTTTTGTACAATGAGCAGTTCTTC.